The 13 T cell receptor beta chains presented below share a single source sample, sequenced in a study of cytomegalovirus exposure and HLA in healthy donors (dated by TCRdb to about 2017). Libraries came from the immunoSEQ multiplex PCR assay. TCRdb mirrors the immuneACCESS table, restricted to in-frame sequences. Some clones are absent from its copies; in checked studies, under half trace to an unresolved V gene, and the reason for the others is unknown. The sample has about 120,000 clones on record, about 84% of them singletons. The ten largest make up around 1.9% of the sample. Sequenced sample: PBMCs. These receptors all come from a woman younger than 45 in good health and CMV-seronegative.

V gene TRBV5-6 combines with J gene TRBJ2-1; D is ambiguous. The CDR3 has 14 residues. Trimming shortened V by 0 bases and J by 3 bases, and 7 bases separated the two germline ends. The V gene's germline CDR1 is SGHDT and CDR2 YYEEEE. As DNA, the CDR3 is TGTGCCAGCAGCTTGGGGGCCAACTACAATGAGCAGTTCTTC. It translates to CASSLGANYNEQFF.

The chain uses TRBV4-1 and TRBJ1-6; 7 bases line up with TRBD1. The length of the CDR3 is 15 residues. CDR1 is MGHRA, CDR2 YSYEKL, per germline. The ends lost 4 bases at V and 6 bases at J; junction bases unmatched: 6. DNA of the CDR3: TGCGCCAGCAGCCTCCCCGGGACAGCTAATTCACCCCTCCACTTT. Amino acids: CASSLPGTANSPLHF.

The V call is TRBV6-1, the J call TRBJ1-2; possible D gene TRBD1, 6 bases. The CDR3 consists of 15 residues. V was cut by 2 bases and J by 3 bases, with 13 bases left in between. Germline-derived CDR1 and CDR2 are MNHNS and SASEGT. CDR3 in DNA: TGTGCCAGCAGTGAAATCAGGGGCTCAGACTATGGCTACACCTTC. Its protein is CASSEIRGSDYGYTF.

The rearrangement joins TRBV7-8 to TRBJ1-3; 8 nucleotides agree with TRBD1. The CDR3 covers 14 residues. V dropped 5 bases and J dropped 7; count of bases not matched to a gene: 7. Germline V gene lookup returns CDR1 SGHVS and CDR2 FQNEAQ. CDR3 sequence: CASSPRAGGNTIYF. The CDR3 region has the DNA TGTGCCAGCAGCCCCCGGGCAGGGGGCAACACCATATATTTT.

The chain combines TRBV9 with TRBJ2-3; possibly TRBD1 for D (6 bases). CDR3 length: 16 residues. The V gene lost 3 bases and the J gene lost 2 bases, with 16 bases spanning the gap. CDR1 and CDR2 from the germline V gene are SGDLS and YYNGEE. CDR3: CASSARWGTFTDTQYF. The CDR3 DNA is TGTGCCAGCAGCGCCAGATGGGGGACATTCACAGATACGCAGTATTTT.

The V call is TRBV7-9, the J call TRBJ1-5; D is unresolved. Trimming pared 3 bases from V and 6 bases from J, leaving 6 bases between. CDR1 is SEHNR, CDR2 FQNEAQ, per germline (reference sequence). The CDR3 has 12 amino acids. In DNA, the CDR3 is TGTGCCAGCAGCTTGGTCGGTCAGCCCCAGCATTTT. It encodes CASSLVGQPQHF.

This clone appeared a few times. The chain carries TRBV10-1 and TRBJ2-7, with TRBD1 identical over 11 bases. CDR3 length: 13 amino acids. Germline assignment: CDR1 WNHNN and CDR2 SYGVQD (reference sequence). V was pared by 9 bases and J by 0 bases, with 1 base of the junction left unmatched. CDR3 loop: CARGTGGSYEQYF. The DNA of the CDR3 is TGCGCCAGGGGGACAGGGGGCTCCTACGAGCAGTACTTC.

This rearrangement joins TRBV11-3 to TRBJ2-3; maybe TRBD2 (6 bases). From germline, CDR1 is SGHNT and CDR2 YENEEA. This CDR3 comprises 15 residues. V was trimmed by 5 bases and J by 0 bases, leaving 12 bases between them. CDR3 sequence: CASSPAGTSTDTQYF. In DNA, the CDR3 is TGTGCCAGCAGCCCGGCCGGGACTAGCACAGATACGCAGTATTTT.

The rearrangement uses TRBV10-3 and TRBJ2-7, with D perhaps matching TRBD1 (5 bases). V gave up 3 bases and J gave up 6 bases, with 15 bases separating them. Germline CDR1 ENHRY, CDR2 SYGVKD. The CDR3 loop spans 14 amino acids. The CDR3 sequence: CAISERTPIGEQYF. In DNA form, the CDR3 reads TGTGCCATCAGTGAACGGACACCCATAGGCGAGCAGTACTTC.

The V and J genes are TRBV6-1 and TRBJ2-7; possible D gene TRBD1, 6 bases. Germline V gene lookup returns CDR1 MNHNS and CDR2 SASEGT. Between the trimmed V and J ends, which lost 5 bases and 2 bases, there was a span of 13 bases. The CDR3 is 14 residues long. CDR3 in DNA: TGTGCCAGCAGTAAACAGACAGGCCCCTACGAGCAGTACTTC. This sequence encodes CASSKQTGPYEQYF.

V gene TRBV27 combines with J gene TRBJ2-7; D possibly corresponds to TRBD1 (6 bases). This CDR3 is built from 15 residues. The V end lost 4 bases, the J end lost 3 bases, and 16 bases lay between the germline ends. Germline CDR1 is MNHEY and CDR2 is SMNVEV (reference sequence). CDR3 loop: CASSSPTGKGYEQYF. DNA for the CDR3: TGTGCCAGCAGTTCCCCAACAGGGAAGGGCTACGAGCAGTACTTC.

V and J are TRBV7-9 and TRBJ1-1; D possibly corresponds to TRBD1 (6 bases). Per the germline V gene, CDR1 is SEHNR and CDR2 is FQNEAQ (reference sequence). CDR3 length: 15 residues. Trimming took 5 bases from V and 4 from J, leaving 17 bases between them. CDR3 sequence reads: CASSVNPGVGTEAFF. The CDR3 nucleotides read TGTGCCAGCAGCGTTAACCCAGGGGTGGGCACTGAAGCTTTCTTT. Full variable domain (rest looked up from reference TRBV7-9 and TRBJ1-1): DTGVSQNPRHKITKRGQNVTFRCDPISEHNRLYWYRQTLGQGPEFLTYFQNEAQLEKSRLLSDRFSAERPKGSFSTLEIQRTEQGDSAMYLCASSVNPGVGTEAFFGQGTRLTVV.

This clone was seen a few times. This chain joins TRBV5-1 and TRBJ2-7, with TRBD1 matching 11 bases. This CDR3 comprises 15 residues. The ends lost 4 bases at V and 2 bases at J; junction bases unmatched: 5. Germline CDR1 reads SGHRS; CDR2 reads YFSETQ. CDR3 sequence: CASSEGTGGTYEQYF. The CDR3 nucleotides read TGCGCCAGCAGCGAAGGGACAGGGGGGACCTACGAGCAGTACTTC.